This TCR beta chain was captured by sequencing in a study of blood T cell repertoires in COVID-19. The assay was immunoSEQ multiplex PCR, and TCRdb's table has in-frame clones only and misses some. The sample contains around 230,000 clones, nearly 90% of which appear only once. The junction had 3 bases not matched to a gene; V was cut back by 2 bases and J by 7 bases. The V gene's germline CDR1 is MDHEN and CDR2 SYDVKM. The CDR3 loop spans 15 amino acids. The chain joins TRBV28 to TRBJ1-4; 11 bases match TRBD1. Sequenced: PBMCs or T cells enriched from blood (not recorded which). This TCR derives from a woman aged 25 to 39 with acute COVID-19. The CDR3 bases are TGTGCCAGCAGTTTAGGCGGGACAGGGGGTGAAAAACTGTTTTTT. The encoded protein is CASSLGGTGGEKLFF.